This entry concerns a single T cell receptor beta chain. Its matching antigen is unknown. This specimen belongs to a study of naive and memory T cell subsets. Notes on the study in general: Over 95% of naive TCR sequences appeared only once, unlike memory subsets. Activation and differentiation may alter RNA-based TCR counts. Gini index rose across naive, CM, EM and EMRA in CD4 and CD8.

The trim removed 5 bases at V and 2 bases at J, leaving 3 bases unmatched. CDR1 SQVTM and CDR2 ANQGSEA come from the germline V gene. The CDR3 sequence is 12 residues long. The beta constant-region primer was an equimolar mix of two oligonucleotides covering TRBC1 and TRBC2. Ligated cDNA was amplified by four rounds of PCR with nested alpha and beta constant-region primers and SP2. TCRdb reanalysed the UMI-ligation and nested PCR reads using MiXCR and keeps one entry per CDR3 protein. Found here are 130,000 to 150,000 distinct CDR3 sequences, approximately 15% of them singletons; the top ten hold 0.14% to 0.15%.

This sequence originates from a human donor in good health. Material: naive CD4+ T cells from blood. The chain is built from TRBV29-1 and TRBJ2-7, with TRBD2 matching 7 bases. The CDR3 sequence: CSVHSGTYEQYF. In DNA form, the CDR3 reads TGCAGCGTTCACAGCGGGACCTACGAGCAGTACTTC.